This T cell receptor (beta chain) originates from a study of CD8 T cells in ankylosing spondylitis. Each CDR3 protein is one row after TCRdb ran MiXCR on the 5' RACE reads. The repertoire has fewer than 650,000 distinct CDR3 sequences, about 12% of them found once; the top ten carry around 7%. J lost 6 bases, V lost 6 bases, and 10 bases had no gene match. CDR3 length: 15 amino acids. This clonotype has only a few counts. Its antigen is not known. Study observations and caveats: In ankylosing spondylitis blood, a motif of roughly 8 highly homologous TCR beta variants appeared characteristic.

V usage is TRBV12-3 or TRBV12-4 and J usage is TRBJ2-2; 7 nucleotides line up with TRBD1. The clonotype originates from a male donor with ankylosing spondylitis. Sequenced material: blood, either unsorted or a sorted T cell fraction (not recorded which). The CDR3: CASRMTTGLAGELFF. CDR3 DNA: TGTGCCAGCAGGATGACGACAGGGCTGGCCGGGGAGCTGTTTTTT.